The 14 T cell receptor beta chains reported below all come from one sample, sequenced in a study of a mutant IDH1 vaccine in newly diagnosed glioma. These receptors lack a known antigen. Profiling relied on immunoSEQ multiplex PCR, and the TCRdb table lists in-frame clones only, not all of them. The repertoire holds roughly 51,000 clones, approximately 78% seen once, with around 8.4% in the top ten. Time point reported: week 23, last vaccination. The content of each vaccine dose was 300 ug of mutant IDH1 20-mer peptide, and topical imiquimod accompanied it. Specimen: PBMCs, collected from a glioma patient whose treatment included an IDH1 peptide vaccine. All receptors come from a woman aged 40 to 50 with glioma. Some clones in this sample may be carry-over from other donors' samples.

With respect to this clone: The junction does not match germline at one end; this may be a read error. This sequence joins TRBV14 and TRBJ1-6; 8 nucleotides agree with TRBD1. This CDR3 contains 13 residues. Per germline, CDR1 SGHDN and CDR2 FVKESK. CDR3: CASGQTGDSPLHF. The CDR3 DNA reads TGTGCCAGCGGCCAGACAGGGGATTCACCCCTCCACTTT. Based on the CDR3 plus reference TRBV14 and TRBJ1-6, the full variable domain is EAGVTQFPSHSVIEKGQTVTLRCDPISGHDNLYWYRRVMGKEIKFLLHFVKESKQDESGMPNNRFLAERTGGTYSTLKVQPAELEDSGVYFCASGQTGDSPLHFGNGTRLTVT.

This chain uses TRBV7-9 with TRBJ1-1, with D hard to call. Germline values: CDR1 SEHNR, CDR2 FQNEAQ (reference sequence). The V gene lost 5 bases and the J gene lost 3 bases, with 16 bases spanning the gap. The CDR3 spans 15 residues. The CDR3: CASSPIERSDTEAFF. The CDR3 DNA sequence: TGTGCCAGCAGCCCCATAGAGAGGTCGGACACTGAAGCTTTCTTT. Based on the CDR3 plus reference TRBV7-9 and TRBJ1-1, the full variable domain is DTGVSQNPRHKITKRGQNVTFRCDPISEHNRLYWYRQTLGQGPEFLTYFQNEAQLEKSRLLSDRFSAERPKGSFSTLEIQRTEQGDSAMYLCASSPIERSDTEAFFGQGTRLTVV.

This rearrangement joins TRBV5-4 to TRBJ2-2; TRBD2 matches 16 bases. The CDR3 runs 16 residues. V shed 4 bases and J 8 bases; nucleotides not matched to a gene: 5. Per the germline V gene, CDR1 is SGHNT and CDR2 is YYREEE (reference sequence). In DNA form, the CDR3 reads TGTGCCAGCAGCCCGGGACTAGCGGGGGGGACTGGGGAGCTGTTTTTT. Translated: CASSPGLAGGTGELFF.

This clone has just a few counts. The V call is TRBV30, the J call TRBJ1-1, with 8 bases that match TRBD1. Per the germline V gene, CDR1 is GTSNPN and CDR2 is SVGIG (reference sequence). V trimming: 2 bases; J trimming: 4 bases; junction bases outside the gene matches: 9. This CDR3 comprises 15 residues. CDR3 sequence reads: CAWSYPDRGRTEAFF. The DNA of the CDR3 is TGTGCCTGGAGTTACCCAGACAGGGGCCGCACTGAAGCTTTCTTT.

The chain couples TRBV7-8 to TRBJ2-1; D is unresolved. The CDR3 runs 14 residues. The V gene lost 4 bases and the J gene lost 8 bases, with 15 bases spanning the gap. In germline, CDR1 is SGHVS, CDR2 FQNEAQ. The chain's CDR3 is CASSSYSPGDEQFF. CDR3 in DNA: TGTGCCAGCAGCTCGTATAGCCCCGGCGATGAGCAGTTCTTC.

In its sample, this clone was seen a few times. The V call is TRBV27, the J call TRBJ1-1; the D gene is possibly TRBD1 (5 bases). Per the germline V gene, CDR1 is MNHEY and CDR2 is SMNVEV (reference sequence). Trimming removed 5 bases at V and 0 bases at J, with 10 bases between. The CDR3 totals 14 residues. CDR3: CASSTTGMNTEAFF. CDR3 sequence (DNA): TGTGCCAGCAGTACCACAGGAATGAACACTGAAGCTTTCTTT.

CDR3 protein: CASSALGELSTDTQYF. The CDR3 nucleotides are TGTGCCAGCAGCGCCCTGGGGGAACTTAGCACAGATACGCAGTATTTT. The V gene is TRBV9, the J gene TRBJ2-3; D tentatively reads TRBD1 or TRBD2 (5 bases each). V was clipped by 3 bases and J by 0 bases, with 14 bases between them. Germline-derived CDR1 and CDR2 are SGDLS and YYNGEE. This CDR3 comprises 16 residues. The full variable domain, its missing parts supplied by reference TRBV9 and TRBJ2-3, is DSGVTQTPKHLITATGQRVTLRCSPRSGDLSVYWYQQSLDQGLQFLIQYYNGEERAKGNILERFSAQQFPDLHSELNLSSLELGDSALYFCASSALGELSTDTQYFGPGTRLTVL.

J is TRBJ2-3 and V is TRBV7-9; D possibly corresponds to TRBD1 (6 bases). Per the germline V gene, CDR1 is SEHNR and CDR2 is FQNEAQ (reference sequence). The CDR3 spans 15 residues. Trimming took 5 bases from V and 2 from J, leaving 14 bases between them. The CDR3 region has the DNA TGTGCCAGCAGCCCCCAGGGGCGCAACACAGATACGCAGTATTTT. It yields the protein CASSPQGRNTDTQYF.

V and J are TRBV5-1 and TRBJ2-1, with D uncertain. The ends were cut back, 0 bases at V and 8 bases at J, with 6 bases in the middle. Germline loops: CDR1 SGHRS, CDR2 YFSETQ. The CDR3 sequence is 12 residues long. This CDR3 is CASSLVYDEQFF. The DNA of the CDR3 is TGCGCCAGCAGCTTGGTGTACGATGAGCAGTTCTTC. The whole variable domain, remainder taken from reference TRBV5-1 and TRBJ2-1, is KAGVTQTPRYLIKTRGQQVTLSCSPISGHRSVSWYQQTPGQGLQFLFEYFSETQRNKGNFPGRFSGRQFSNSRSEMNVSTLELGDSALYLCASSLVYDEQFFGPGTRLTVL.

The rearrangement links TRBV5-5 to TRBJ1-1, with D perhaps matching TRBD1 (5 bases). Germline CDR1 and CDR2: SGHKS and YYEKEE (reference sequence). This CDR3 has 13 amino acids. The V end lost 4 bases, the J end lost 8 bases, and 15 bases lay between the germline ends. The CDR3 bases are TGTGCCAGCAGCGCCTATCACGAGGGGGAAGCTTTCTTT. Translated, it gives CASSAYHEGEAFF.

The CDR3 here is CSVTGTGNSYNEQFF. Here the CDR3 DNA reads TGCAGCGTCACCGGGACAGGTAACTCCTACAATGAGCAGTTCTTC. J is TRBJ2-1 and V is TRBV29-1, with TRBD1 identical over 8 bases. Germline CDR1 is SQVTM and CDR2 is ANQGSEA. The CDR3 runs 15 residues. V lost 6 bases to trimming and J lost 0 bases; unmatched junction nucleotides: 7.

This rearrangement joins TRBV6-1 to TRBJ1-1; a weak D match, TRBD1 (6 bases). The germline V gene encodes CDR1 MNHNS and CDR2 SASEGT. This CDR3 is 18 amino acids long. Deletions cut 2 bases from V and 0 bases from J, with 19 bases between. This CDR3 is CASSENRGGRRLNTEAFF. The CDR3 bases are TGTGCCAGCAGTGAAAATAGGGGGGGAAGGAGACTGAACACTGAAGCTTTCTTT.

This clone was seen a single time. The chain employs TRBV5-6 and TRBJ2-3; TRBD2 aligns across 8 bases. Germline V gene data show CDR1 as SGHDT and CDR2 as YYEEEE. After removal of 10 bases from V and 0 bases from J, the junction contained 7 bases not matched to a gene. The CDR3 is made up of 14 amino acids. The CDR3 sequence is CASGGRASTDTQYF. CDR3 coding DNA: TGTGCCTCGGGGGGGCGAGCTAGCACAGATACGCAGTATTTT.

The chain recombines TRBV5-6 with TRBJ1-4; TRBD1 matches 7 bases. The ends lost 0 bases at V and 7 bases at J; junction bases unmatched: 9. This CDR3 contains 16 residues. The germline V gene encodes CDR1 SGHDT and CDR2 YYEEEE. The CDR3 region has the DNA TGTGCCAGCAGCTTGGATCCAGGGTCAGGGGGTGAAAAACTGTTTTTT. Protein: CASSLDPGSGGEKLFF.